The 26 T cell receptor beta chains below were found in one sample sequenced in a study of OX40 agonist ivuxolimab in advanced cancers. Sequencing used immunoSEQ multiplex PCR; TCRdb keeps in-frame clones, though not all of them. The sample has about 24,000 clones, 77% seen once. Here the sequenced sample was CD4+ or CD8+ T cells sorted from blood, taken in a trial of the OX40 agonist ivuxolimab. All receptors derive from an adult with an advanced solid tumor such as melanoma, head and neck, liver or kidney cancer.

The V call is TRBV27, the J call TRBJ2-2; D gene unclear. Germline V gene lookup returns CDR1 MNHEY and CDR2 SMNVEV (reference sequence). Between the trimmed V and J ends, which lost 3 bases and 6 bases, there was a span of 5 bases. The CDR3 loop spans 12 amino acids. The CDR3 DNA follows: TGTGCCAGCAGTTTCAGACCCGGGGAGCTGTTTTTT. As protein: CASSFRPGELFF.

This chain uses TRBV7-3 with TRBJ2-1; 10 bases are a match to TRBD1. The CDR3 contains 16 residues. Trimming at V came to 4 bases and at J to 8 bases, leaving 11 bases not matched to a gene. Looked up from germline, CDR1 is SGHTA and CDR2 is FQGTGA. The CDR3 here is CASSSGTGEIRDEQFF. The CDR3, as DNA: TGTGCCAGCAGCTCCGGGACAGGGGAGATTAGGGATGAGCAGTTCTTC.

The chain carries TRBV11-3 and TRBJ2-2; D is uncertain. The CDR3 contains 14 residues. Per the germline V gene, CDR1 is SGHNT and CDR2 is YENEEA. The V and J ends lost 4 bases and 6 bases respectively, with 12 bases between them. The CDR3 here is CASSSRTDPGELFF. In nucleotides, the CDR3 is TGTGCCAGCAGCTCCCGGACGGACCCCGGGGAGCTGTTTTTT.

The gene calls are TRBV4-1 and TRBJ1-2, with 9 bases lining up with TRBD1. This CDR3 has 14 amino acids. Germline values: CDR1 MGHRA, CDR2 YSYEKL. J was trimmed by 5 bases and V by 1 base; bases with no gene match: 2. The CDR3 sequence is CASSQGDRDYGYTF. CDR3 coding DNA: TGCGCCAGCAGCCAAGGGGACAGGGATTATGGCTACACCTTC.

This clone has only a few counts. The rearrangement joins TRBV7-2 to TRBJ1-5; no firm D call. The CDR3 extends over 16 amino acids. The V and J ends lost 1 base and 2 bases respectively, with 12 bases between them. CDR1 is SGHTA and CDR2 is FQGNSA in the germline V gene. CDR3 DNA sequence: TGTGCCAGCAGCTTAGTCGTGCGGAACGGCAATCAGCCCCAGCATTTT. Translating gives CASSLVVRNGNQPQHF.

V gene TRBV19 combines with J gene TRBJ1-5; weak D call: TRBD1 (6 bases). The CDR3 has 17 residues. Trimming removed 7 bases from V and 0 bases from J, with 19 bases in between. CDR1 LNHDA and CDR2 SQIVND come from the germline V gene (reference sequence). In nucleotides, the CDR3 is TGTGCCAGTACACAACGGGGGCTGCTCAATAGCAATCAGCCCCAGCATTTT. It encodes CASTQRGLLNSNQPQHF. The full variable domain, with the rest looked up from reference TRBV19 and TRBJ1-5, is DGGITQSPKYLFRKEGQNVTLSCEQNLNHDAMYWYRQDPGQGLRLIYYSQIVNDFQKGDIAEGYSVSREKKESFPLTVTSAQKNPTAFYLCASTQRGLLNSNQPQHFGDGTRLSIL.

This clone has just one count. This sequence joins TRBV5-1 and TRBJ1-2, with 7 bases aligning to TRBD1. The junction had 6 bases not matched to a gene; V was cut back by 4 bases and J by 6 bases. CDR1 is SGHRS, CDR2 YFSETQ, per germline. The CDR3 loop spans 13 amino acids. The CDR3 spells CASSRTGGNGYTF. The CDR3 coding sequence is TGCGCCAGCAGCCGGACAGGAGGCAATGGCTACACCTTC.

CDR3 sequence reads: CASSLEGGTGELFF. The CDR3 region has the DNA TGTGCCAGCAGCTTAGAGGGAGGAACCGGGGAGCTGTTTTTT. The chain has TRBV7-2 and TRBJ2-2, with D tentatively TRBD2 (6 bases). The CDR3 covers 14 residues. CDR1 and CDR2 (germline): SGHTA, FQGNSA. V was shortened by 1 base and J by 5 bases, with 8 bases between the two germline ends.

This clone has just a few counts. This chain links TRBV5-5 with TRBJ1-4; D call uncertain. The V end lost 2 bases, the J end lost 10 bases, and 9 bases lay between the germline ends. Germline CDR1 reads SGHKS; CDR2 reads YYEKEE (reference sequence). This CDR3 has 12 amino acids. CDR3 DNA: TGTGCCAGCAGCTTACAGTCAGGAAAACTGTTTTTT. It is translated as CASSLQSGKLFF.

This clone appeared a few times. The genes are TRBV6-4 and TRBJ1-2; no reliable D call. This CDR3 region has 15 residues. Germline V lookup: CDR1 MRHNA, CDR2 SNTAGT. V lost 1 base and J lost 3, with 12 bases in between. This chain's CDR3 is CASSDWAGSDYGYTF. As DNA, the CDR3 is TGTGCCAGCAGTGACTGGGCTGGGTCTGACTATGGCTACACCTTC.

The chain couples TRBV9 to TRBJ1-1, with 12 bases lining up with TRBD1. J gave up 6 bases and V 4 bases, and 7 bases lay outside the gene matches. Per the germline V gene, CDR1 is SGDLS and CDR2 is YYNGEE. The CDR3 spans 15 residues. CDR3 sequence (DNA): TGTGCCAGCAGCCCAGGGGGACAGGGGGCTTCTGAAGCTTTCTTT. Translated: CASSPGGQGASEAFF.

The chain joins TRBV9 to TRBJ1-1; 7 bases align to TRBD1. There are 13 residues in the CDR3. Trimming at V came to 3 bases and at J to 4 bases, leaving 3 bases not matched to a gene. Germline V gene data show CDR1 as SGDLS and CDR2 as YYNGEE. CDR3 nucleotide sequence: TGTGCCAGCAGCGCGACAGGGTTCACTGAAGCTTTCTTT. This codes for CASSATGFTEAFF.

V usage is TRBV2 and J usage is TRBJ2-7, with D possibly being TRBD1 (6 bases). V dropped 6 bases and J dropped 9 bases, with 18 bases sitting between them. The CDR3 has 13 amino acids. CDR1 SNHLY and CDR2 FYNNEI come from the germline V gene. The CDR3 DNA sequence: TGTGCCAGCAGCCAGGCCCTGGGGGCCCGGCAGTACTTC. It translates to CASSQALGARQYF.

The chain carries TRBV4-2 and TRBJ2-5; 9 bases agree with TRBD2. The germline CDR1 and CDR2 sequences are LGHNA and YNFKEQ. The CDR3 runs 18 residues. J was trimmed by 1 base and V by 0 bases; bases with no gene match: 9. Here the CDR3 DNA reads TGTGCCAGCAGCCAAGATCTGGCTAGCGGGGCCATCCAAGAGACCCAGTACTTC. Translating it yields CASSQDLASGAIQETQYF.

Comments on this clone: Other DNA sequences in the sample encode the same CDR3. This chain uses TRBV4-1 with TRBJ2-1; D unclear. The CDR3 extends over 16 amino acids. Germline loops: CDR1 MGHRA, CDR2 YSYEKL. With 1 base removed from V and 3 bases from J, the gap between germline ends came to 13 bases. The CDR3 nucleotides read TGCGCCAGCAGCCAAGTAGACTTGATCATCTACAATGAGCAGTTCTTC. Translation: CASSQVDLIIYNEQFF.

CDR3 region: CASRMDRASSYEQYF. The CDR3 coding sequence is TGTGCCAGCAGGATGGACAGGGCCAGCTCCTACGAGCAGTACTTC. V gene TRBV28 combines with J gene TRBJ2-7; 8 bases are shared with TRBD1. The trim removed 6 bases at V and 0 bases at J, leaving 7 bases unmatched. The CDR3 sequence is 15 residues long. CDR1 is MDHEN and CDR2 is SYDVKM in the germline V gene. Filled out from reference TRBV28 and TRBJ2-7, the complete variable domain reads DVKVTQSSRYLVKRTGEKVFLECVQDMDHENMFWYRQDPGLGLRLIYFSYDVKMKEKGDIPEGYSVSREKKERFSLILESASTNQTSMYLCASRMDRASSYEQYFGPGTRLTVT.

The chain has TRBV6-5 and TRBJ2-2, with D perhaps matching TRBD2 (5 bases). Germline V gene data show CDR1 as MNHEY and CDR2 as SVGAGI. CDR3 length: 11 residues. The V end was cut by 11 bases, the J end by 5 bases, with 9 bases between. CDR3 region: CAAGGTGELFF. CDR3 bases: TGTGCCGCCGGAGGTACCGGGGAGCTGTTTTTT.

The J gene is TRBJ1-6, the V gene TRBV9; 7 bases match TRBD1. CDR1 SGDLS and CDR2 YYNGEE come from the germline V gene. This CDR3 region has 15 residues. After removal of 4 bases from V and 7 bases from J, the junction contained 8 bases not matched to a gene. The CDR3 DNA reads as TGTGCCAGCAGCAGGGAGGGGACAGTGAATTCACCCCTCCACTTT. As protein: CASSREGTVNSPLHF.

The chain has TRBV9 and TRBJ2-1, with TRBD1 matching over 7 bases. The trim removed 0 bases at V and 8 bases at J, leaving 5 bases unmatched. The CDR3 length is 14 residues. Germline V gene sequence: CDR1 SGDLS, CDR2 YYNGEE. The CDR3 protein is CASSVETGWDEQFF. DNA for the CDR3: TGTGCCAGCAGCGTAGAGACAGGGTGGGATGAGCAGTTCTTC.

This clone was found once. The gene calls are TRBV30 and TRBJ2-3; possibly TRBD1 or TRBD2 for D (7 bases each). Germline CDR1 GTSNPN, CDR2 SVGIG (reference sequence). V lost 4 bases to trimming and J lost 1 base, with 15 bases between them. The CDR3 sequence is 15 residues long. The CDR3 DNA reads as TGTGCCTGGACCGCAGGGGGGGGTGGCACAGATACGCAGTATTTT. Residues: CAWTAGGGGTDTQYF.

V usage is TRBV25-1 and J usage is TRBJ2-1; D possibly corresponds to TRBD1 (6 bases). The length of the CDR3 is 14 residues. Germline lookup yields CDR1 MGHDK and CDR2 SYGVNS. The V end was cut by 4 bases, the J end by 4 bases, with 11 bases between. The CDR3 protein is CASSAQGFYNEQFF. The CDR3, as DNA: TGTGCCAGCAGTGCACAGGGTTTTTACAATGAGCAGTTCTTC.

CDR3: CASSYRDRDTDTQYF. The CDR3 nucleotides are TGTGCCAGCAGCTACCGGGACAGGGACACAGATACGCAGTATTTT. The chain has TRBV9 and TRBJ2-3; 9 bases fit TRBD1. V shed 4 bases and J 2 bases; nucleotides not matched to a gene: 5. Germline assignment: CDR1 SGDLS and CDR2 YYNGEE. The CDR3 totals 15 residues.

J is TRBJ1-2 and V is TRBV11-2; D is perhaps TRBD1 (5 bases). There are 16 residues in the CDR3. Trimming shortened V by 5 bases and J by 1 base, and 17 bases separated the two germline ends. CDR1 is SGHAT, CDR2 FQNNGV, per germline. The CDR3 DNA reads as TGTGCCAGCAGCCCAGGCGTACAGGCCTTTAACTATGGCTACACCTTC. Protein: CASSPGVQAFNYGYTF.

The V and J genes are TRBV6-5 and TRBJ2-1; TRBD1 agrees at 8 bases. The V gene end was trimmed by 3 bases and the J gene end by 5 bases; junction bases not matched to a gene: 6. The V gene's germline CDR1 is MNHEY and CDR2 SVGAGI. CDR3 size: 15 residues. CDR3 loop: CASSYGTGLHNEQFF. The CDR3 DNA reads TGTGCCAGCAGTTATGGGACAGGACTTCACAATGAGCAGTTCTTC.

This clone has more than one count but fewer than ten. The rearrangement uses TRBV19 and TRBJ2-3; D gene ambiguous. The CDR3 sequence is 13 residues long. CDR1 is LNHDA, CDR2 SQIVND, per germline (reference sequence). The V end lost 5 bases, the J end lost 4 bases, and 10 bases lay between the germline ends. Here the CDR3 DNA reads TGTGCCAGTAGTCAAAACAGTCCAGATACGCAGTATTTT. It specifies CASSQNSPDTQYF.

CDR3 loop: CASSSTGVNSPLHF. CDR3 bases: TGCGCCAGCAGCTCGACAGGGGTTAATTCACCCCTCCACTTT. The chain employs TRBV5-1 and TRBJ1-6, with 8 bases matching TRBD1. V trimming: 3 bases; J trimming: 6 bases; junction bases outside the gene matches: 2. Germline-derived CDR1 and CDR2 are SGHRS and YFSETQ. The CDR3 loop spans 14 amino acids.